This entry lists 32 T cell receptor beta chains sequenced from one sample in a study of response to subunit inactivated influenza vaccine. MiXCR was run by TCRdb on the RT-PCR reads, yielding one entry per CDR3 protein. Of hundreds of thousands of distinct CDR3 sequences in the sample, roughly 27% are singletons; the top ten hold under 2.5%. The source material was CD4+ T cells sorted from PBMCs, sampled around 5 days after vaccination. These receptors originate from a man aged 50-60 years who received an inactivated influenza vaccine.

There are a few counts of this clonotype. The chain couples TRBV7-9 to TRBJ2-3, with D maybe TRBD2 (5 bases). This CDR3 spans 16 amino acids. V was shortened by 4 bases and J by 0 bases, with 14 bases between the two germline ends. Looked up from germline, CDR1 is SEHNR and CDR2 is FQNEAQ (reference sequence). The CDR3 reads CASSYYGGPSTDTQYF. The DNA for the CDR3 is TGTGCCAGCAGCTATTATGGAGGCCCTAGCACAGATACGCAGTATTTT.

The V and J genes are TRBV5-1 and TRBJ2-1; TRBD2 matches 7 bases. The germline CDR1 and CDR2 sequences are SGHRS and YFSETQ. Unmatched junction bases numbered 11, after V lost 6 bases and J lost 5 bases. The CDR3 loop spans 15 amino acids. The CDR3 nucleotides are TGCGCCAGCACCCCAAGGGGAGGGCCGGACAATGAGCAGTTCTTC. Its translation is CASTPRGGPDNEQFF.

The chain joins TRBV20-1 to TRBJ2-7, with 8 bases fitting TRBD1. The CDR3 loop spans 13 amino acids. V shed 6 bases, J shed 4 bases, and the junction held 8 bases outside the gene matches. Germline V lookup: CDR1 DFQATT, CDR2 SNEGSKA (reference sequence). CDR3 in DNA: TGCAGTGCGCCGGAGACAGGGGCATACGAGCAGTACTTC. Protein product: CSAPETGAYEQYF.

The gene calls are TRBV20-1 and TRBJ2-7; 10 bases line up with TRBD1. V was clipped by 2 bases and J by 5 bases; unmatched bases: 9. This CDR3 spans 15 amino acids. Germline V gene sequence: CDR1 DFQATT, CDR2 SNEGSKA (reference sequence). The CDR3 spells CSARPPGQGNHEQYF. As DNA, the CDR3 is TGCAGTGCTAGACCTCCGGGACAGGGGAACCACGAGCAGTACTTC.

This chain connects TRBV12-3 or TRBV12-4 to TRBJ2-2; 7 bases are a match to TRBD2. Unmatched junction bases numbered 5, after V lost 3 bases and J lost 1 base. The CDR3 sequence is 16 residues long. The CDR3 coding sequence is TGTGCCAGCAGTTTCTGGGGCGGGAGGAACACCGGGGAGCTGTTTTTT. Translated: CASSFWGGRNTGELFF.

The V and J genes are TRBV3-1 and TRBJ2-1; D possibly corresponds to TRBD2 (5 bases). The CDR3 is 12 amino acids. Per germline, CDR1 LGHDT and CDR2 YNNKEL (reference sequence). V lost 1 base to trimming and J lost 9 bases, with 7 bases between them. CDR3 amino acids: CASSQVRGEQFF. The CDR3 nucleotides are TGTGCCAGCAGCCAAGTCCGGGGTGAGCAGTTCTTC.

This clonotype has at least ten counts. The chain links TRBV12-3 or TRBV12-4 to TRBJ2-5; 9 nucleotides match TRBD1. The CDR3 runs 16 residues. Trimming removed 6 bases from V and 3 bases from J; junction bases left unmatched: 11. Here the CDR3 DNA reads TGTGCCAGCAGGCCTAGCCCGGGACAGGGAGAAGAGACCCAGTACTTC. It translates to CASRPSPGQGEETQYF.

The rearrangement links TRBV5-1 to TRBJ2-5; 14 bases align to TRBD2. CDR3 size: 21 residues. Trimming took 0 bases from V and 5 from J; bases not matched to a gene: 18. The germline V gene has CDR1 SGHRS and CDR2 YFSETQ. The CDR3 sequence is CASSLALFGPGLAGVGETQYF. CDR3 bases: TGCGCCAGCAGCTTGGCCTTATTTGGACCGGGACTAGCGGGAGTTGGGGAGACCCAGTACTTC.

The chain uses TRBV5-1 and TRBJ2-7; D gene unclear. Trimming stripped 0 bases from V and 6 bases from J, with 10 bases between. This CDR3 region has 13 residues. Germline V gene lookup returns CDR1 SGHRS and CDR2 YFSETQ. CDR3 nucleotide sequence: TGCGCCAGCAGCTTGGCTGCGTACTTCGAGCAGTACTTC. Its translation is CASSLAAYFEQYF.

The V and J genes are TRBV7-6 and TRBJ2-1, with 9 bases that match TRBD1. Per the germline V gene, CDR1 is SGHVS and CDR2 is FNYEAQ. The CDR3 consists of 15 residues. Trimming removed 5 bases from V and 7 bases from J; junction bases left unmatched: 9. The CDR3 loop is CASSTLGTGLNEQFF. Written as DNA, the CDR3 is TGTGCCAGCAGCACTTTGGGGACAGGGTTAAATGAGCAGTTCTTC.

This clonotype was observed a few times. The chain is built from TRBV7-2 and TRBJ2-7; D unclear. Germline V lookup: CDR1 SGHTA, CDR2 FQGNSA. The CDR3 is 13 amino acids. V shed 0 bases and J shed 6 bases, with 9 bases lying between them. The CDR3 loop reads CASSLAEQFEQYF. CDR3 in DNA: TGTGCCAGCAGCTTAGCGGAGCAATTCGAGCAGTACTTC. The full variable domain, in which reference TRBV7-2 and TRBJ2-7 provide the parts outside the CDR3, is GAGVSQSPSNKVTEKGKDVELRCDPISGHTALYWYRQSLGQGLEFLIYFQGNSAPDKSGLPSDRFSAERTGGSVSTLTIQRTQQEDSAVYLCASSLAEQFEQYFGPGTRLTVT.

This clonotype was recorded only once. The genes are TRBV20-1 and TRBJ1-6; D not resolved. V lost 2 bases, J lost 5 bases, and 10 bases lay in between. Germline V gene sequence: CDR1 DFQATT, CDR2 SNEGSKA (reference sequence). The length of the CDR3 is 14 residues. The DNA of the CDR3 is TGCAGTGCTAGACCGCAGGTTAATAATTCACCCCTCCACTTT. Its translation is CSARPQVNNSPLHF.

The chain employs TRBV19 and TRBJ2-7; D is unclear. Germline V gene data show CDR1 as LNHDA and CDR2 as SQIVND (reference sequence). CDR3 length equals 15 residues. Trimming stripped 5 bases from V and 5 bases from J, with 19 bases between. The DNA of the CDR3 is TGTGCCAGTAGTGGTGGGGAACTCTCCGTGAACGAGCAGTACTTC. Protein: CASSGGELSVNEQYF.

The chain combines TRBV6-5 with TRBJ2-1; 9 nucleotides align to TRBD2. After removal of 4 bases from V and 7 bases from J, the junction contained 11 bases not matched to a gene. This CDR3 comprises 16 residues. The germline gives CDR1 MNHEY, CDR2 SVGAGI. CDR3 protein: CASSWGGGASKNEQFF. The CDR3 DNA is TGTGCCAGCAGTTGGGGCGGGGGGGCCAGTAAGAATGAGCAGTTCTTC.

This clonotype came up a few times. The rearrangement uses TRBV12-3 or TRBV12-4 and TRBJ2-3; 7 nucleotides match TRBD2. V shed 3 bases and J 6 bases; nucleotides not matched to a gene: 15. CDR3 length: 17 residues. CDR3 coding DNA: TGTGCCAGCAGTTTCCACTATTCGGCGGGGGTCGGGGATACGCAGTATTTT. It translates to CASSFHYSAGVGDTQYF.

This chain connects TRBV10-2 to TRBJ2-2, with 7 positions matching TRBD1. This CDR3 comprises 14 residues. CDR1 is WSHSY and CDR2 is SAAADI in the germline V gene. The V gene end was trimmed by 7 bases and the J gene end by 7 bases; junction bases not matched to a gene: 9. The CDR3 DNA reads as TGCGCCAGCAATGAAGGGGGCGTAAACGGGGAGCTGTTTTTT. Its translation: CASNEGGVNGELFF.

This clonotype was observed a single time. V gene TRBV28 combines with J gene TRBJ2-1; 9 nucleotides agree with TRBD2. The CDR3 runs to 16 residues. Trimming at V came to 5 bases and at J to 5 bases, leaving 10 bases not matched to a gene. In germline, CDR1 is MDHEN, CDR2 SYDVKM. The CDR3 protein is CASSPLLAGIHNEQFF. DNA for the CDR3: TGTGCCAGCAGTCCCCTTCTAGCGGGGATTCACAATGAGCAGTTCTTC.

This clonotype was detected only a few times. V usage is TRBV3-1 and J usage is TRBJ2-7; TRBD2 might be the D (5 bases). Germline V lookup: CDR1 LGHDT, CDR2 YNNKEL (reference sequence). The CDR3 is 14 residues long. Trimming removed 2 bases from V and 6 bases from J, with 14 bases in between. CDR3 in amino acids: CASSQRGRNFEQYF. As DNA, the CDR3 is TGTGCCAGCAGCCAACGGGGAAGAAATTTCGAGCAGTACTTC.

The chain couples TRBV7-2 to TRBJ2-1; D is unresolved. The V end was cut by 10 bases, the J end by 8 bases, with 27 bases between. CDR1 SGHTA and CDR2 FQGNSA come from the germline V gene. The CDR3 consists of 16 residues. CDR3 nucleotides: TGTGCCACCACCGATCGGGCATCTTCGTCTGGGTATGAGCAGTTCTTC. Translation gives CATTDRASSSGYEQFF.

The rearrangement links TRBV29-1 to TRBJ2-2; TRBD1 agrees at 9 bases. CDR1 and CDR2 (germline): SQVTM, ANQGSEA. Losses at the gene ends were 7 bases for V and 7 bases for J; bases not matched to a gene: 7. The CDR3 spans 13 residues. The CDR3 nucleotides read TGCAGCGGCAAGACAGGGGGAATCGGGGAGCTGTTTTTT. It is translated as CSGKTGGIGELFF.

This rearrangement joins TRBV20-1 to TRBJ2-7, with 10 bases identical to TRBD2. Germline V gene data show CDR1 as DFQATT and CDR2 as SNEGSKA (reference sequence). The CDR3 is made up of 14 amino acids. With V trimmed by 1 base and J by 5 bases, 5 bases remained unmatched. The CDR3, as DNA: TGCAGTGCTAGAGCTAGCGGGAGTAACCACGAGCAGTACTTC. Translation: CSARASGSNHEQYF.

This chain links TRBV29-1 with TRBJ2-1; D unclear. Germline V gene sequence: CDR1 SQVTM, CDR2 ANQGSEA. With 5 bases removed from V and 3 bases from J, the gap between germline ends came to 11 bases. This CDR3 is 13 amino acids long. CDR3 coding DNA: TGCAGCGTTCGGGCAGACAACTACAATGAGCAGTTCTTC. Protein sequence: CSVRADNYNEQFF.

The chain carries TRBV10-3 and TRBJ2-5; D is unclear. This CDR3 contains 13 residues. Germline lookup yields CDR1 ENHRY and CDR2 SYGVKD. Trimming stripped 4 bases from V and 2 bases from J, with 8 bases between. The CDR3: CAISGTEQETQYF. CDR3 nucleotides: TGTGCCATCAGTGGGACCGAACAAGAGACCCAGTACTTC.

The V gene is TRBV4-1, the J gene TRBJ2-7; D unclear. CDR1 is MGHRA and CDR2 is YSYEKL in the germline V gene. The CDR3 extends over 13 amino acids. Trimming shortened V by 3 bases and J by 7 bases, and 13 bases separated the two germline ends. The CDR3 is CASSQGTVGEQYF. The CDR3 DNA reads TGCGCCAGCAGCCAGGGCACCGTCGGGGAGCAGTACTTC.

This clonotype was seen a single time. CDR3 DNA sequence: TGTGCCAGCACTGTCCGCGATACGCAGTATTTT. It translates to CASTVRDTQYF. The V gene is TRBV2, the J gene TRBJ2-3; the D is unclear. This CDR3 spans 11 amino acids. CDR1 is SNHLY and CDR2 is FYNNEI in the germline V gene. Trimming shortened V by 7 bases and J by 6 bases, and 8 bases separated the two germline ends.

V usage is TRBV28 and J usage is TRBJ2-5, with a possible D match to TRBD2 (5 bases). This CDR3 has 13 residues. Germline CDR1 MDHEN, CDR2 SYDVKM. Trimming left V 3 bases short and J 5 bases short, with 10 bases between. CDR3 DNA sequence: TGTGCCAGCAGTTTCGGGAACGGGGAGACCCAGTACTTC. Translation: CASSFGNGETQYF. Full variable domain (outside the CDR3, taken from reference TRBV28 and TRBJ2-5): DVKVTQSSRYLVKRTGEKVFLECVQDMDHENMFWYRQDPGLGLRLIYFSYDVKMKEKGDIPEGYSVSREKKERFSLILESASTNQTSMYLCASSFGNGETQYFGPGTRLLVL.

V usage is TRBV4-2 and J usage is TRBJ2-7; D remains unclear. The CDR3 has 12 residues. The germline gives CDR1 LGHNA, CDR2 YNFKEQ. Trimming left V 2 bases short and J 7 bases short, with 9 bases between. CDR3 region: CASSQRLGEQYF. Written as DNA, the CDR3 is TGTGCCAGCAGCCAACGACTTGGGGAGCAGTACTTC.

This chain joins TRBV6-6 and TRBJ2-5; weak D call: TRBD2 (5 bases). Trimming cost V 1 base and J 4 bases, with 7 bases left between them. The CDR3 is 13 amino acids. In germline, CDR1 is MNHNY, CDR2 SVGAGI (reference sequence). This chain's CDR3 is CASSYFGGETQYF. The CDR3, as DNA: TGTGCCAGCAGTTACTTCGGAGGAGAGACCCAGTACTTC.

This clonotype was found a few times. The chain has TRBV7-2 and TRBJ2-1, with a tentative D call TRBD2 (6 bases). Germline V gene sequence: CDR1 SGHTA, CDR2 FQGNSA. Trimming cost V 6 bases and J 1 base, with 16 bases left between them. This CDR3 region has 16 residues. The CDR3 here is CASRRAGTRSYNEQFF. The CDR3, as DNA: TGTGCCAGCAGGAGAGCCGGGACTCGTTCCTACAATGAGCAGTTCTTC.

This clonotype has ten or more counts. The chain is built from TRBV12-3 or TRBV12-4 and TRBJ1-1; unclear D gene. The CDR3 covers 13 residues. V was trimmed by 1 base and J by 9 bases, leaving 12 bases between them. The CDR3 DNA sequence: TGTGCCAGCAGTTTAGGAGACACAGCCAAAGCTTTCTTT. It codes for CASSLGDTAKAFF.

The CDR3 loop reads CASRGYNSPLHF. CDR3 nucleotides: TGTGCCAGCAGGGGTTATAATTCACCCCTCCACTTT. This sequence joins TRBV12-3 or TRBV12-4 and TRBJ1-6; D uncertain. There are 12 residues in the CDR3. V was pared by 6 bases and J by 4 bases, with 4 bases between.

The genes are TRBV7-2 and TRBJ2-7; D might be TRBD2 (5 bases). CDR3 size: 14 residues. The germline gives CDR1 SGHTA, CDR2 FQGNSA. V was shortened by 1 base and J by 5 bases, with 12 bases between the two germline ends. CDR3 nucleotide sequence: TGTGCCAGCAGCTTAGTTGCCAGCGGAAACGAGCAGTACTTC. The encoded protein is CASSLVASGNEQYF.